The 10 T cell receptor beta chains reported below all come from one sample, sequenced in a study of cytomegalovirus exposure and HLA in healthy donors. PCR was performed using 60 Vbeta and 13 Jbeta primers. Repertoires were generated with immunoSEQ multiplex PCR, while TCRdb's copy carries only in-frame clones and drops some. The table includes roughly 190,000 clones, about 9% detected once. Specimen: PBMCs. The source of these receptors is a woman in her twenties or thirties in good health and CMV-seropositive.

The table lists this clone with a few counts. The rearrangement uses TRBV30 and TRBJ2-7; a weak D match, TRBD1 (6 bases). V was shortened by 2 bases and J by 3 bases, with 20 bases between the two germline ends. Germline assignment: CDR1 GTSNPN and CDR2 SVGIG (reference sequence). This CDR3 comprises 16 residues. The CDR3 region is CAWSPLGGSPNYEQYF. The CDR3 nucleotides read TGTGCCTGGAGTCCATTAGGGGGAAGTCCGAACTACGAGCAGTACTTC.

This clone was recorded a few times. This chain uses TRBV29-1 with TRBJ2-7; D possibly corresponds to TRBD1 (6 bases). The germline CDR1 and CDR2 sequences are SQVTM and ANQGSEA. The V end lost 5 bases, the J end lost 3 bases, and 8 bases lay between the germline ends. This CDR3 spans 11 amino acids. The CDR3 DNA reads TGCAGCGTTAGGACAGACTACGAGCAGTACTTC. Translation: CSVRTDYEQYF.

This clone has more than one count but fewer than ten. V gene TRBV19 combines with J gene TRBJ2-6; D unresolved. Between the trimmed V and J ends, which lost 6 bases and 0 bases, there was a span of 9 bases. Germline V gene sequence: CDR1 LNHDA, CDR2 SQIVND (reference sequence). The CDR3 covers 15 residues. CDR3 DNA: TGTGCCAGTAGCTTACTCCGCTCTGGGGCCAACGTCCTGACTTTC. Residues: CASSLLRSGANVLTF.

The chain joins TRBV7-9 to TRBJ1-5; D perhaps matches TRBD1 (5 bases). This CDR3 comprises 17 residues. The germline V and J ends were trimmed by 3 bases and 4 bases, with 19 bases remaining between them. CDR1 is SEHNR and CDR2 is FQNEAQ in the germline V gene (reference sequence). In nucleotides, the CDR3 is TGTGCCAGCAGCTTTCGGAGGGGCGGTCCCTTTAATCAGCCCCAGCATTTT. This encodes CASSFRRGGPFNQPQHF.

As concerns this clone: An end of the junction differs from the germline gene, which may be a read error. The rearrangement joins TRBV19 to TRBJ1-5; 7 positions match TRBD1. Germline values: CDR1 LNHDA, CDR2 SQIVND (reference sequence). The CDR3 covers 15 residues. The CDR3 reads CASSLEDRTNRPQHF. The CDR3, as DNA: TGTGCCAGTAGTTTGGAGGACAGGACCAATCGGCCCCAGCATTTT. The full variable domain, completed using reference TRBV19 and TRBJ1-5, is DGGITQSPKYLFRKEGQNVTLSCEQNLNHDAMYWYRQDPGQGLRLIYYSQIVNDFQKGDIAEGYSVSREKKESFPLTVTSAQKNPTAFYLCASSLEDRTNRPQHFGDGTRLSIL.

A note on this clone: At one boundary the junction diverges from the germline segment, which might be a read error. The CDR3 protein is CASSPVGSGFSF. CDR3 nucleotides: TGTGCCAGCAGCCCAGTTGGATCAGGGTTCAGTTTT. V and J are TRBV7-9 and TRBJ1-4; D is perhaps TRBD1 (5 bases). Per the germline V gene, CDR1 is SEHNR and CDR2 is FQNEAQ (reference sequence). This CDR3 is 12 amino acids long.

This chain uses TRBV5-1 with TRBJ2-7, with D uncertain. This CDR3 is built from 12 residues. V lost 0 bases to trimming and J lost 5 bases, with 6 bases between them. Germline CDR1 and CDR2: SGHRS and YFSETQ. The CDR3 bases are TGCGCCAGCAGCTTGGATCTAGACGAGCAGTACTTC. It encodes CASSLDLDEQYF.

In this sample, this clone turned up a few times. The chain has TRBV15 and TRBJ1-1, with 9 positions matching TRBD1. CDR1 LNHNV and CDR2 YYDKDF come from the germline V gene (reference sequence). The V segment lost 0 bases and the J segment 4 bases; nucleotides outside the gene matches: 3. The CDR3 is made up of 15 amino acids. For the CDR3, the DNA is TGTGCCACCAGCAGAGAGGGACAGGGTTCCACTGAAGCTTTCTTT. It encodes CATSREGQGSTEAFF.

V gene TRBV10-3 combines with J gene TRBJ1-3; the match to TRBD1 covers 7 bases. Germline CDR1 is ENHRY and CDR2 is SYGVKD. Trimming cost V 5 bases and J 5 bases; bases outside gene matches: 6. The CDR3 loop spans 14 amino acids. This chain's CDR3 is CAISPLGQRNTIYF. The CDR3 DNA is TGTGCCATCAGTCCTTTGGGACAGAGAAACACCATATATTTT.

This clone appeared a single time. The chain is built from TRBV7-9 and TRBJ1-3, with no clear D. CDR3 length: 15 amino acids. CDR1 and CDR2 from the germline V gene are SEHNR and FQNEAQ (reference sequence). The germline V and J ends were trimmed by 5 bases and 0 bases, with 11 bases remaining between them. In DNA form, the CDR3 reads TGTGCCAGCAGCCTCCTCCCGTCCTCTGGAAACACCATATATTTT. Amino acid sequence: CASSLLPSSGNTIYF.